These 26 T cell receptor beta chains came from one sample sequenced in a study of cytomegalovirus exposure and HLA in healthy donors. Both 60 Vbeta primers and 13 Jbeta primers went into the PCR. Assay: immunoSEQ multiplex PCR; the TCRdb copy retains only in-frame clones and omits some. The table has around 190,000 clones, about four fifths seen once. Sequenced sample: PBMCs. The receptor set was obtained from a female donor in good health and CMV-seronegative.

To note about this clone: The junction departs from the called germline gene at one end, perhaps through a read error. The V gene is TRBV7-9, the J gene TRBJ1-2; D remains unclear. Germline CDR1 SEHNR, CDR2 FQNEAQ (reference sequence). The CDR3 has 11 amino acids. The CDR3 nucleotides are TGTGCCAGCAGCTTAGATAGTCTTGAGCTCTTC. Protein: CASSLDSLELF.

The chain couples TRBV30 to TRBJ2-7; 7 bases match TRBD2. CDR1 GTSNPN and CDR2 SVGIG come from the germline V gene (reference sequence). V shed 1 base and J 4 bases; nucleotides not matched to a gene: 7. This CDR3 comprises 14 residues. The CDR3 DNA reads TGTGCCTGGAGTGGTGGCAGGGACTATTACGAGCAGTACTTC. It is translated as CAWSGGRDYYEQYF. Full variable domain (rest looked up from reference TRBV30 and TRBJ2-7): SQTIHQWPATLVQPVGSPLSLECTVEGTSNPNLYWYRQAAGRGLQLLFYSVGIGQISSEVPQNLSASRPQDRQFILSSKKLLLSDSGFYLCAWSGGRDYYEQYFGPGTRLTVT.

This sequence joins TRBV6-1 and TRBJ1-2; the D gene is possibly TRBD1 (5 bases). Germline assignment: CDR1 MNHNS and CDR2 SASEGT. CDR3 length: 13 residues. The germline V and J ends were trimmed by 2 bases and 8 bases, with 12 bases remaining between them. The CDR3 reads CASSEYPQGGYTF. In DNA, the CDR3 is TGTGCCAGCAGTGAATATCCCCAGGGAGGCTACACCTTC.

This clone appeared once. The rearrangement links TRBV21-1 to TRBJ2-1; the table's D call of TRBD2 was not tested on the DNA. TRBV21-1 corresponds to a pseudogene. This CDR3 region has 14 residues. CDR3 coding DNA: TGTGCCAGCAGCATCCGGTGCTCCTACAATGAGCAGTTCTTC. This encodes CASSIRCSYNEQFF.

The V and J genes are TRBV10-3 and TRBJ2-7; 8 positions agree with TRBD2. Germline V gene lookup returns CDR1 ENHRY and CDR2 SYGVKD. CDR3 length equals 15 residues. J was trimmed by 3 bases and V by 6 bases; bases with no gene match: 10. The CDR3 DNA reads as TGTGCCATCAGGACCACTAGCGGAGTCCGCTACGAGCAGTACTTC. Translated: CAIRTTSGVRYEQYF.

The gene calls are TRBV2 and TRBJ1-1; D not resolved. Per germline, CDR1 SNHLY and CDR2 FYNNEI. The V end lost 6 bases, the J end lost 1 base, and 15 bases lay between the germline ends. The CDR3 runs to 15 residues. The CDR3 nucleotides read TGTGCCAGCAGCCAACGAAGGGCGGGGAACACTGAAGCTTTCTTT. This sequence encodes CASSQRRAGNTEAFF.

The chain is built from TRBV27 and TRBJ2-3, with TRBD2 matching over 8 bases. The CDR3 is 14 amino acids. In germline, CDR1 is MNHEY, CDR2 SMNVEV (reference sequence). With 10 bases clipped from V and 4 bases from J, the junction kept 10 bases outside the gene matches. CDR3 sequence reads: CATGGGGGADTQYF. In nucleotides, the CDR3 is TGTGCCACCGGGGGGGGTGGAGGTGCAGATACGCAGTATTTT.

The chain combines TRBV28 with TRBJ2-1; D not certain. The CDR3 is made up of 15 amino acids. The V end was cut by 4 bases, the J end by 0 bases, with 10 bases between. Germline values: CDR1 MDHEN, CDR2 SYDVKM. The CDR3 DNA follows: TGTGCCAGCAGTTGGTCCGAGAGCTCCTACAATGAGCAGTTCTTC. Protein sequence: CASSWSESSYNEQFF. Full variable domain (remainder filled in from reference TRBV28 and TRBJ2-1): DVKVTQSSRYLVKRTGEKVFLECVQDMDHENMFWYRQDPGLGLRLIYFSYDVKMKEKGDIPEGYSVSREKKERFSLILESASTNQTSMYLCASSWSESSYNEQFFGPGTRLTVL.

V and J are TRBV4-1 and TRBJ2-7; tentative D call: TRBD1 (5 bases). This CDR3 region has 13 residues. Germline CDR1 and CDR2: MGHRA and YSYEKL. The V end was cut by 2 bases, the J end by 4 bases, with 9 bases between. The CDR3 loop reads CASSQLTGYEQYF. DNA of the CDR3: TGCGCCAGCAGCCAATTAACAGGTTACGAGCAGTACTTC.

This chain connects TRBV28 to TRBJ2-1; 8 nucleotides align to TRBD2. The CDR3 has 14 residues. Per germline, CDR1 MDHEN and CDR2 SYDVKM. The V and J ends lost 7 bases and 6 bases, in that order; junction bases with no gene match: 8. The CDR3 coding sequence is TGTGCCAGCACCCCAGCGGGGGAGATCAATGAGCAGTTCTTC. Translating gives CASTPAGEINEQFF. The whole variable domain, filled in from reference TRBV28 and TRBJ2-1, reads DVKVTQSSRYLVKRTGEKVFLECVQDMDHENMFWYRQDPGLGLRLIYFSYDVKMKEKGDIPEGYSVSREKKERFSLILESASTNQTSMYLCASTPAGEINEQFFGPGTRLTVL.

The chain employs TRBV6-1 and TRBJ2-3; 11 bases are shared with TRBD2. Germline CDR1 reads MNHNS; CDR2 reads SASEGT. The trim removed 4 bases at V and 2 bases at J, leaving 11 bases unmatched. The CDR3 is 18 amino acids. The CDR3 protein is CASSVFYPSGGSTDTQYF. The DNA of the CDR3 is TGTGCCAGCAGTGTTTTCTATCCTAGCGGGGGGTCCACAGATACGCAGTATTTT.

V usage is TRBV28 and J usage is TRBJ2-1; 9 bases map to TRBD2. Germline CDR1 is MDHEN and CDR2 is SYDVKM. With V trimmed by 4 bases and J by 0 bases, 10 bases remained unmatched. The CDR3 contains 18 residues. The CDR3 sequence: CASSSGPHSGSSYNEQFF. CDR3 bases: TGTGCCAGCAGTTCGGGACCCCATAGCGGGAGCTCCTACAATGAGCAGTTCTTC.

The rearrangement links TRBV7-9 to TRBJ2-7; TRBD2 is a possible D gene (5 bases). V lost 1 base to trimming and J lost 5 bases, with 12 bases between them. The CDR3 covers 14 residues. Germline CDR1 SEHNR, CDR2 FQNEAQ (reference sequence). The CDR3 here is CASSLESPGDEQYF. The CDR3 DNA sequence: TGTGCCAGCAGCTTAGAGAGTCCCGGGGACGAGCAGTACTTC.

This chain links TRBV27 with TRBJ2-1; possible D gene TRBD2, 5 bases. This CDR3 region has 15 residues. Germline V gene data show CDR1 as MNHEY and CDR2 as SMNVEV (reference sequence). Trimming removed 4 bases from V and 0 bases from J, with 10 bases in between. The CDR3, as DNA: TGTGCCAGCAGTTATAGCGTCAGCTCCTACAATGAGCAGTTCTTC. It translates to CASSYSVSSYNEQFF.

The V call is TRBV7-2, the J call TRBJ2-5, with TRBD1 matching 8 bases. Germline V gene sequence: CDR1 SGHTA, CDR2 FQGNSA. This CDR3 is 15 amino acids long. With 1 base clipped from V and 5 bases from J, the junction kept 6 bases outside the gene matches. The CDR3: CASSLDTGGWETQYF. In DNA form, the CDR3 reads TGTGCCAGCAGCTTAGACACAGGGGGGTGGGAGACCCAGTACTTC.

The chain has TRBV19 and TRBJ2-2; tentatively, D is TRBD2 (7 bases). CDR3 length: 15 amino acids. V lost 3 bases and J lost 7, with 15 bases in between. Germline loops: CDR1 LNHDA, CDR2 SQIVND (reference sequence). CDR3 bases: TGTGCCAGTAGTATTATTGGGGGGGCAGTCGGGGAGCTGTTTTTT. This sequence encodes CASSIIGGAVGELFF.

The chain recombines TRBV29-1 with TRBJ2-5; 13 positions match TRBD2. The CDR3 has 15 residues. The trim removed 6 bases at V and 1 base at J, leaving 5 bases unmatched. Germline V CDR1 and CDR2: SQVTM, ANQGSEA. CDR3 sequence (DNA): TGCAGCGTGGGGGGACTAGCGGGACCCCAAGAGACCCAGTACTTC. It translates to CSVGGLAGPQETQYF.

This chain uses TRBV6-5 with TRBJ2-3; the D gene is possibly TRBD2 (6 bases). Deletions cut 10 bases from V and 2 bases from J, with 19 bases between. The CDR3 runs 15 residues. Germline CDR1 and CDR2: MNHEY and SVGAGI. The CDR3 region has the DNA TGTGCCACCCGGGACTCGCTCCGGACCACAGATACGCAGTATTTT. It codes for CATRDSLRTTDTQYF.

The CDR3 DNA is TGTGCCAGCAGTGTACAGGGGAGCACAGATACGCAGTATTTT. This encodes CASSVQGSTDTQYF. V is TRBV2 and J is TRBJ2-3; the match to TRBD1 covers 7 bases. Germline CDR1 is SNHLY and CDR2 is FYNNEI. V dropped 4 bases and J dropped 0; count of bases not matched to a gene: 1. The CDR3 covers 14 residues.

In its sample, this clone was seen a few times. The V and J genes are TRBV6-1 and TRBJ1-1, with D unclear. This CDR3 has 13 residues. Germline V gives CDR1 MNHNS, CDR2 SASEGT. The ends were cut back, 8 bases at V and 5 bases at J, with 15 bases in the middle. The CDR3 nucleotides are TGTGCCAGCTTTTCGCTAAGGGAGACTGAAGCTTTCTTT. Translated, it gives CASFSLRETEAFF.

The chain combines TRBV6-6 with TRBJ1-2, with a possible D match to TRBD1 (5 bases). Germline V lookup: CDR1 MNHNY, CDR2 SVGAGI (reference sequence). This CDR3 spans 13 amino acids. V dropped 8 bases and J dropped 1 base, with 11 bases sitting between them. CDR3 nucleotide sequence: TGTGCCAGCCTACAGGATTTTAACTATGGCTACACCTTC. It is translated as CASLQDFNYGYTF.

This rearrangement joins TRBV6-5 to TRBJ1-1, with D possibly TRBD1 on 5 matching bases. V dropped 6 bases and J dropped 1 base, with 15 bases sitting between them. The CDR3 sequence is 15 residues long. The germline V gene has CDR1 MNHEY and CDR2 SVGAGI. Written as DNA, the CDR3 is TGTGCCAGCAGGAACGGAGGGGCGGGGAACACTGAAGCTTTCTTT. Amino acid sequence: CASRNGGAGNTEAFF.

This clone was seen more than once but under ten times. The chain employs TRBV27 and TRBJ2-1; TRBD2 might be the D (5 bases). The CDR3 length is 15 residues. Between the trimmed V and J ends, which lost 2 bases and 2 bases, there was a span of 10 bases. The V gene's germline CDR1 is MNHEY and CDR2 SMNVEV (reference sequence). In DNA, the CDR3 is TGTGCCAGCAGTTTAGAGGGAACTACCTACAATGAGCAGTTCTTC. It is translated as CASSLEGTTYNEQFF.

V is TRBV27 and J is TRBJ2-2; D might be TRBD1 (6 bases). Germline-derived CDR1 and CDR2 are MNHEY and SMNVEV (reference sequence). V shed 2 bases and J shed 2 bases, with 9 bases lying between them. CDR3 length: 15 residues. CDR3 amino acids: CASSLGTFNTGELFF. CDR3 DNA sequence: TGTGCCAGCAGTTTAGGGACATTTAACACCGGGGAGCTGTTTTTT.

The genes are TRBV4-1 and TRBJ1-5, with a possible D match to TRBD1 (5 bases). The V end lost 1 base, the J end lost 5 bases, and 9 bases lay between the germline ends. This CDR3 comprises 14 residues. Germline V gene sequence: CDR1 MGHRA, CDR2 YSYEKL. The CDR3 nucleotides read TGCGCCAGCAGCCAAGGGTTAGGGGATCAGCCCCAGCATTTT. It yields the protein CASSQGLGDQPQHF.

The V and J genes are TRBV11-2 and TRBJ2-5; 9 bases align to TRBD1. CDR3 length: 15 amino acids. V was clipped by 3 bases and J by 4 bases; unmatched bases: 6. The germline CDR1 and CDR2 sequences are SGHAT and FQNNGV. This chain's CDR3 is CASSLGQGLLETQYF. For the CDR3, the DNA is TGTGCCAGCAGCTTGGGACAGGGCTTATTAGAGACCCAGTACTTC.